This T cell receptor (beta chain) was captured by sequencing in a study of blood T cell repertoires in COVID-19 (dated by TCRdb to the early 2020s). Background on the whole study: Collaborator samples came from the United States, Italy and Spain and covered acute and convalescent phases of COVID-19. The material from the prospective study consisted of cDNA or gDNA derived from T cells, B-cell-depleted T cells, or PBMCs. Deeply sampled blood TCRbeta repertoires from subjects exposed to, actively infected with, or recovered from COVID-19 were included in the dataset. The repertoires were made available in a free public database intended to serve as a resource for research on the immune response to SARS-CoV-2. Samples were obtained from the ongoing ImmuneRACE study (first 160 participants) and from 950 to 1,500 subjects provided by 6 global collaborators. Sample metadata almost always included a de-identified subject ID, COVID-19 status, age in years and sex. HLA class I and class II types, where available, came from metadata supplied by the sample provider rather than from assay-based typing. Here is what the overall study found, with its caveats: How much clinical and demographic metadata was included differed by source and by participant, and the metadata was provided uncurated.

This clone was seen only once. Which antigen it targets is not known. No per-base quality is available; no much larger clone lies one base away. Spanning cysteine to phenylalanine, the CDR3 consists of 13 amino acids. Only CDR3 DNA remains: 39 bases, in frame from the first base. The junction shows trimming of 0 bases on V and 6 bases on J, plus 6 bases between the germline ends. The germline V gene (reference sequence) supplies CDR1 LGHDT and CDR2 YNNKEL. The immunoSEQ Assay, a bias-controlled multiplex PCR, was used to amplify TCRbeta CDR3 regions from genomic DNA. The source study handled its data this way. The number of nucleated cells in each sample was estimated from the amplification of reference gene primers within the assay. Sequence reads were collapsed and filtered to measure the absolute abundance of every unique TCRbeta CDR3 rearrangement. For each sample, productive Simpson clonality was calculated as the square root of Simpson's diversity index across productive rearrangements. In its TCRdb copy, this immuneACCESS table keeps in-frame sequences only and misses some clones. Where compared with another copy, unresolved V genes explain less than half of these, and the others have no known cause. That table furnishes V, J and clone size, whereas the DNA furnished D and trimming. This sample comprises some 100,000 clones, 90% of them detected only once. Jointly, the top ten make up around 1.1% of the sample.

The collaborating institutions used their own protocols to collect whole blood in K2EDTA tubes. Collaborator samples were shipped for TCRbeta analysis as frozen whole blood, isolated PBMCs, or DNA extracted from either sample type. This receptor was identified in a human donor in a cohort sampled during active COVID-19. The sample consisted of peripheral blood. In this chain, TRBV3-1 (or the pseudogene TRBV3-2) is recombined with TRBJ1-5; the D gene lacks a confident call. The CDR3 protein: CASSQDLFQPQHF. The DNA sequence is TGTGCCAGCAGCCAAGATCTCTTTCAGCCCCAGCATTTT.